The next 2 T cell receptor beta chains were all read from a single sample in a study of shared clonotypes between healthy human individuals. Libraries were prepared by immunoSEQ multiplex PCR; TCRdb keeps only in-frame clonotypes and omits some of them. The table has more than 2 million clones, 93% seen once. Terminally differentiated effector memory CD45RA+ cells were excluded from the naive CD8 cells, which were CD45RO-negative and positively selected for CCR7. What was sequenced was naive CD8+ T cells from PBMCs. The receptors come from a man aged 18-30 years in good health. Some clones in this sample may be carry-over from other donors' samples.

The chain couples TRBV2 to TRBJ2-5, with D unclear. Germline CDR1 is SNHLY and CDR2 is FYNNEI. This CDR3 is built from 15 residues. V lost 0 bases and J 5 bases, leaving 13 bases between the germline ends. The CDR3 DNA follows: TGTGCCAGCAGTGAAGCCGAGAGTCAAGGGGAGACCCAGTACTTC. Translated: CASSEAESQGETQYF.

This clone occurred once. This chain uses TRBV29-1 with TRBJ2-5; D remains unclear. Germline V CDR1 and CDR2: SQVTM, ANQGSEA. The V end was cut by 5 bases, the J end by 5 bases, with 12 bases between. CDR3 length equals 12 residues. The CDR3 nucleotides are TGCAGCGTTCTTCCGTCCCCCGAGACCCAGTACTTC. As protein: CSVLPSPETQYF.